This TCR beta chain comes out of a study of blood T cell repertoires in COVID-19. Across the whole study: Acute-phase and convalescent COVID-19 samples originated in the United States, Italy and Spain.

Per the original data handling: Estimates of nucleated cell counts were drawn from the amplification of reference gene primers. The method was immunoSEQ multiplex PCR; TCRdb's version includes in-frame clones alone and lacks a portion of them. That table supplies the V and J calls and clone size; D and trimming were determined from the DNA. The sample lists about 150,000 clones, around 88% occurring once. Trimming took off 6 bases at V and 1 base at J, with 10 bases between the two ends. There are 13 residues in the CDR3. The germline V gene encodes CDR1 SGDLS and CDR2 YYNGEE. The chain is built from TRBV9 and TRBJ1-1; D remains ambiguous. This receptor was identified in a man between 60 and 70 years old with active or convalescent COVID-19. Sequenced material: peripheral blood. CDR3 sequence reads: CASTRLTNTEAFF. The CDR3 DNA reads as TGTGCCAGCACACGACTTACGAACACTGAAGCTTTCTTT. The entire variable domain, with the rest obtained from reference TRBV9 and TRBJ1-1, is as follows: DSGVTQTPKHLITATGQRVTLRCSPRSGDLSVYWYQQSLDQGLQFLIQYYNGEERAKGNILERFSAQQFPDLHSELNLSSLELGDSALYFCASTRLTNTEAFFGQGTRLTVV.